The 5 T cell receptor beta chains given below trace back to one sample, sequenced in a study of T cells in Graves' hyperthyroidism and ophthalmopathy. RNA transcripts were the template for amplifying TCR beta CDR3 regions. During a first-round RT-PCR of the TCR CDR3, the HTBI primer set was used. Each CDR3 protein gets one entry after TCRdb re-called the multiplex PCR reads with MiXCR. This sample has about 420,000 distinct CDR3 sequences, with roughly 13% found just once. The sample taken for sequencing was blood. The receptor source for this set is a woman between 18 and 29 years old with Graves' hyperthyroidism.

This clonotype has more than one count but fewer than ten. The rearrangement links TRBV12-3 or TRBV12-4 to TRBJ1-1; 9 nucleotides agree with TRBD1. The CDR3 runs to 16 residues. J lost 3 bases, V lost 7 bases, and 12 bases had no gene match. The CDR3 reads CASKETGGSRDTEAFF. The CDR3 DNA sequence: TGTGCCAGCAAAGAAACAGGGGGCTCAAGGGACACTGAAGCTTTCTTT.

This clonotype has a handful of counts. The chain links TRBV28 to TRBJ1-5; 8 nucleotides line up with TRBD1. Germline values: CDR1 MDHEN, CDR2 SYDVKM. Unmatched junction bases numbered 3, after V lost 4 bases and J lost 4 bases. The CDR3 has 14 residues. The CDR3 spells CASSSRGRNQPQHF. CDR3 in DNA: TGTGCCAGCAGTTCCAGGGGGCGTAATCAGCCCCAGCATTTT.

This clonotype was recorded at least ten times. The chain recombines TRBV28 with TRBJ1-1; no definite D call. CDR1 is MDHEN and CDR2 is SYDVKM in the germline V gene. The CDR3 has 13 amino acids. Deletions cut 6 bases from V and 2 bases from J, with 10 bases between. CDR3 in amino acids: CASSTSGNTEAFF. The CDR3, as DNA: TGTGCCAGCAGCACCTCGGGAAACACTGAAGCTTTCTTT.

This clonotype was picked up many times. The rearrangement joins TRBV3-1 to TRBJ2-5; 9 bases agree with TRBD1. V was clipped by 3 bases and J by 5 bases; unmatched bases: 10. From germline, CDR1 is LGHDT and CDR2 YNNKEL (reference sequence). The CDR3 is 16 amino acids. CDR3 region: CASSHRTGAGWETQYF. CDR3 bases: TGTGCCAGCAGCCATAGGACAGGGGCGGGATGGGAGACCCAGTACTTC.

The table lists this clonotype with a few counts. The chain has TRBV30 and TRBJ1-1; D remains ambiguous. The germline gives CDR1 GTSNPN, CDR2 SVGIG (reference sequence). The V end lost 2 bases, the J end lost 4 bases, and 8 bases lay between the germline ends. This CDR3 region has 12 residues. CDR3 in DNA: TGTGCCTGGAGTCATCATGGCACTGAAGCTTTCTTT. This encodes CAWSHHGTEAFF.